The rows below give T cell receptor beta chains drawn from one sample of a study of T cells in narcolepsy. Using immunoSEQ multiplex PCR, the repertoire was profiled, and TCRdb retains in-frame clones only, with some absent. The sample yields about 27,000 clones, 79% seen once. Sequenced material: memory (CD45RA-) CD4+ T cells from blood. These TCRs come from a human donor in good health. Each CDR3 is given with its conserved first and last residue. Each record gives: CDR3 length, clone size, J gene, D gene, V gene, CDR3 protein, CDR3 DNA. The D gene is left open where the match is weak. Only part of the rows carry a size: once, few, many, or a class if the clone is expanded.

15 | - | TRBJ1-2 | - | TRBV28 | CASSTSRGSGYGYTF | TGTGCCAGCAGTACCTCGCGGGGAAGCGGCTATGGCTACACCTTC
16 | - | TRBJ2-5 | TRBD2 | TRBV5-6 | CASKTSGGLYLETQYF | TGTGCCAGCAAAACTAGCGGGGGTCTGTATTTGGAGACCCAGTACTTC
14 | - | TRBJ1-4 | - | TRBV19 | CASSIDRKNEKLFF | TGTGCCAGTAGTATAGATCGAAAGAATGAAAAACTGTTTTTT
16 | - | TRBJ2-6 | TRBD1 | TRBV19 | CASSKGQGAGANVLTF | TGTGCCAGTAGTAAGGGACAGGGGGCTGGGGCCAACGTCCTGACTTTC
15 | few | TRBJ1-2 | - | TRBV7-9 | CASSLVGGAGYGYTF | TGTGCCAGCAGCTTAGTCGGGGGCGCGGGCTATGGCTACACCTTC
17 | - | TRBJ2-2 | TRBD2 | TRBV18 | CASSPRPLAGPIGELFF | TGTGCCAGCTCACCACGTCCCCTAGCGGGGCCGATCGGGGAGCTGTTTTTT
15 | - | TRBJ2-5 | TRBD2 | TRBV2 | CATQRGVSYQETQYF | TGTGCCACCCAGCGGGGGGTATCTTACCAAGAGACCCAGTACTTC
15 | - | TRBJ2-2 | TRBD1 | TRBV30 | CAWGFRDRGGGELFF | TGTGCCTGGGGATTCCGGGACAGGGGAGGTGGGGAGCTGTTTTTT
12 | few | TRBJ1-1 | - | TRBV6-5 | CASSRGNTEAFF | TGTGCCAGCAGTCGGGGTAACACTGAAGCTTTCTTT
14 | - | TRBJ1-6 | TRBD1 | TRBV10-1 | CASRPGQGQSPLHF | TGCGCCAGCAGGCCGGGACAGGGTCAGTCACCCCTCCACTTT
15 | - | TRBJ1-5 | - | TRBV7-2 | CASSPDIGGNQPQHF | TGTGCCAGCAGCCCTGACATAGGAGGAAATCAGCCCCAGCATTTT
16 | - | TRBJ2-7 | TRBD2 | TRBV5-1 | CASSWGASGSSYEQYF | TGCGCCAGCAGCTGGGGGGCTAGCGGGAGCTCCTACGAGCAGTACTTC
13 | - | TRBJ2-1 | - | TRBV6-5 | CASSSEQGSEQFF | TGTGCCAGCAGTTCCGAACAGGGCAGCGAGCAGTTCTTC
15 | - | TRBJ2-1 | - | TRBV12-2 | CASRASGSLYNEQFF | TGTGCAAGTCGCGCTAGCGGGAGTCTGTACAATGAGCAGTTCTTC
13 | once | TRBJ2-3 | - | TRBV28 | CASSLSVVDTQYF | TGTGCCAGCAGTTTATCAGTCGTAGATACGCAGTATTTT
13 | - | TRBJ2-7 | - | TRBV4-2 | CASSQVNTYEQYF | TGTGCCAGCAGCCAAGTGAACACCTACGAGCAGTACTTC
17 | - | TRBJ2-7 | TRBD1 | TRBV7-6 | CASSLGGTRDSSYEQYF | TGTGCCAGCAGCTTAGGGGGGACGAGGGACAGTTCCTACGAGCAGTACTTC
16 | - | TRBJ1-1 | TRBD1 | TRBV5-4 | CASSLVVGTANTEAFF | TGTGCCAGCAGCTTGGTGGTTGGGACAGCTAACACTGAAGCTTTCTTT